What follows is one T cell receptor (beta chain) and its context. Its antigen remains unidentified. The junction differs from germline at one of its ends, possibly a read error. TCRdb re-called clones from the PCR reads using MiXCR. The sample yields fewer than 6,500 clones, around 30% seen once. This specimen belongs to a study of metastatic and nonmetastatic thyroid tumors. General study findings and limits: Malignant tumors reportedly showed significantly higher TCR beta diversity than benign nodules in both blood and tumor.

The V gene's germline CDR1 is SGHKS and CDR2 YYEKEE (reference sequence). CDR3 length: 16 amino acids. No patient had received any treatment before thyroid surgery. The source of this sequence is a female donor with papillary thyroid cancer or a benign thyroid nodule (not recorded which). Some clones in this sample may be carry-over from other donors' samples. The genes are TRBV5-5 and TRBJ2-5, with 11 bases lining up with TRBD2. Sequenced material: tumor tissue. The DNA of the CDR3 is TGTGCCAGCACCGCAGGACTAGCGGGTGTCGGGGAGACCCAGTATTTC. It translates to CASTAGLAGVGETQYF.